This TCR beta chain was observed in a study of T cell repertoires in cytomegalovirus infection. Overall study: An indication of both CMV infection and matching HLA type came from public TCR beta signatures.

The CDR3 is made up of 14 amino acids. The junction had 13 bases not matched to a gene; V was cut back by 4 bases and J by 11 bases. The germline CDR1 and CDR2 sequences are DFQATT and SNEGSKA (reference sequence). Each CDR3 protein is one row after TCRdb ran MiXCR on the reads. This sample has 630,000 or so distinct CDR3 sequences; 20% to 30% occur once, and the top ten carry approximately 8%. Sequenced input: CD8+ T cells from PBMCs. This TCR came from a human donor in good health (CMV status not recorded). Some clones in this sample may be carry-over from other donors' samples. The J gene is TRBJ2-1, the V gene TRBV20-1; TRBD1 matches at 8 bases. The CDR3 is CSAIPGQAQRKQFF. The CDR3 bases are TGCAGTGCTATACCGGGACAGGCCCAGCGGAAGCAGTTCTTC.